This T cell receptor (beta chain) was sequenced during a study of graft-versus-host responses after intestinal transplantation. Measured with immunoSEQ multiplex PCR; TCRdb has only the in-frame clones, and not every one. The repertoire consists of roughly 20,000 clones, with approximately 40% occurring once and the leading ten covering about 0.9%. Responder cells that were proliferating and CFSE-low, both CD3+CD4+ and CD3+CD8+, were sorted after the reaction. Per the germline V gene, CDR1 is MNHEY and CDR2 is SVGAGI. V shed 2 bases and J shed 2 bases, with 15 bases lying between them. This CDR3 is built from 16 residues. Regarding the study as a whole: Early post-transplant HvG declines tracked with peak circulating GvH clone levels.

The chain is built from TRBV6-5 and TRBJ1-1, with D possibly being TRBD1 (5 bases). The receptor comes from a human patient who received an intestinal transplant. The specimen comprised alloreactive CD4+ T cells from a mixed lymphocyte reaction culture, sampled before intestinal transplant. The subset denotes: CFSE-low proliferating T cells sorted from roughly six-day pre-transplant mixed lymphocyte reaction (GvH or HvG direction). CDR3 region: CASSYVSWRDNTEAFF. The CDR3 nucleotides read TGTGCCAGCAGTTACGTCTCATGGAGGGACAACACTGAAGCTTTCTTT.